The 32 T cell receptor beta chains presented below share a single source sample, sequenced in a study of human versus mouse CDR3 diversity and MHC coevolution. The table came from immunoSEQ multiplex PCR; TCRdb's copy has only in-frame clones and leaves some out. The sample has tens of thousands of clones, just under 95% seen once. The sample was naive CD4+ T cells from blood. Sample subset: CD45RO-negative CD62L-positive naive CD4 T cells. The receptors derive from a person aged 25 to 69 in good health.

This chain links TRBV5-4 with TRBJ1-2; TRBD1 matches 7 bases. The CDR3 is made up of 13 amino acids. Trimming took 4 bases from V and 8 from J; bases not matched to a gene: 8. The V gene's germline CDR1 is SGHNT and CDR2 YYREEE (reference sequence). CDR3 in DNA: TGTGCCAGCAGCCCCGACAGGGTTAACGGCTACACCTTC. Its translation is CASSPDRVNGYTF.

The chain employs TRBV30 and TRBJ1-1; TRBD1 matches at 8 bases. The CDR3 is made up of 14 amino acids. Germline V gene sequence: CDR1 GTSNPN, CDR2 SVGIG (reference sequence). Trimming removed 4 bases from V and 1 base from J; junction bases left unmatched: 5. The CDR3 DNA is TGTGCCTGGACTCCGGGACAGGCGAACACTGAAGCTTTCTTT. This translates into CAWTPGQANTEAFF. The full variable domain, its missing parts supplied by reference TRBV30 and TRBJ1-1, is SQTIHQWPATLVQPVGSPLSLECTVEGTSNPNLYWYRQAAGRGLQLLFYSVGIGQISSEVPQNLSASRPQDRQFILSSKKLLLSDSGFYLCAWTPGQANTEAFFGQGTRLTVV.

V usage is TRBV19 and J usage is TRBJ1-5; tentative D call: TRBD1 (5 bases). V lost 5 bases and J 0 bases, leaving 14 bases between the germline ends. The CDR3 runs 16 residues. The germline V gene encodes CDR1 LNHDA and CDR2 SQIVND (reference sequence). The CDR3 DNA follows: TGTGCCAGTAGTCCCCCTGACGGGGGTAGCAATCAGCCCCAGCATTTT. Protein sequence: CASSPPDGGSNQPQHF.

This clone was detected only a few times. V is TRBV14 and J is TRBJ1-5; maybe TRBD1 (6 bases). Trimming removed 2 bases from V and 2 bases from J, with 16 bases in between. Germline CDR1 reads SGHDN; CDR2 reads FVKESK. CDR3 length: 17 residues. The CDR3: CASSQPPGVFGNQPQHF. The DNA for the CDR3 is TGTGCCAGCAGCCAACCCCCAGGGGTATTCGGCAATCAGCCCCAGCATTTT.

The chain joins TRBV15 to TRBJ2-7; no clear D. V lost 2 bases to trimming and J lost 3 bases, with 8 bases between them. The germline V gene has CDR1 LNHNV and CDR2 YYDKDF (reference sequence). This CDR3 spans 13 amino acids. In nucleotides, the CDR3 is TGTGCCACCAGCAGACCCCACAGCTACGAGCAGTACTTC. This encodes CATSRPHSYEQYF.

V gene TRBV2 combines with J gene TRBJ2-5; TRBD2 agrees at 13 bases. The DNA end lines up better with TRBJ2-7; the J call may be wrong. The CDR3 spans 13 residues. Germline V gives CDR1 SNHLY, CDR2 FYNNEI. In DNA, the CDR3 is TGTGCCAGTTCGGGACTAGCGGGGTACGAGCAGTACTTC. Amino acids: CASSGLAGYEQYF.

This clone has just one count. The chain uses TRBV19 and TRBJ1-5; D is perhaps TRBD1 (6 bases). Germline-derived CDR1 and CDR2 are LNHDA and SQIVND (reference sequence). The CDR3 has 17 residues. The V end was cut by 7 bases, the J end by 2 bases, with 21 bases between. The CDR3 loop is CASISLGGPDRNQPQHF. The CDR3 region has the DNA TGTGCCAGTATATCCCTCGGGGGGCCCGATCGCAATCAGCCCCAGCATTTT.

The chain is built from TRBV11-2 and TRBJ1-5; TRBD1 aligns across 8 bases. The CDR3 has 14 amino acids. V trimming: 5 bases; J trimming: 5 bases; junction bases outside the gene matches: 5. Germline values: CDR1 SGHAT, CDR2 FQNNGV. The CDR3 coding sequence is TGTGCCAGCAGCCTGACAGGGGTCCATCAGCCCCAGCATTTT. It specifies CASSLTGVHQPQHF.

Only one count was recorded for this clone. The CDR3 sequence: CASSQDLSGGTSYNEQFF. The CDR3 DNA sequence: TGTGCCAGCAGCCAAGACCTTAGCGGGGGGACCTCCTACAATGAGCAGTTCTTC. V and J are TRBV4-2 and TRBJ2-1, with 10 bases fitting TRBD2. CDR3 length: 18 residues. J lost 0 bases, V lost 0 bases, and 5 bases had no gene match. Germline V CDR1 and CDR2: LGHNA, YNFKEQ.

The chain employs TRBV7-8 and TRBJ2-7; D possibly corresponds to TRBD2 (6 bases). Germline values: CDR1 SGHVS, CDR2 FQNEAQ. The ends were cut back, 5 bases at V and 8 bases at J, with 19 bases in the middle. This CDR3 is 14 amino acids long. CDR3 bases: TGTGCCAGCAGCCCCCCTGGCGGGGCAGTGAAGCAGTACTTC. It encodes CASSPPGGAVKQYF.

V is TRBV19 and J is TRBJ2-7; D may be TRBD1 (6 bases). The CDR3 runs to 16 residues. Germline CDR1 is LNHDA and CDR2 is SQIVND (reference sequence). Trimming took off 3 bases at V and 4 bases at J, with 19 bases between the two ends. The CDR3 bases are TGTGCCAGTAGTATGCCCCGGGGCAGGGGTTATTACGAGCAGTACTTC. Translation: CASSMPRGRGYYEQYF.

This clone was observed a handful of times. The J gene is TRBJ1-1, the V gene TRBV6-5; weak D call: TRBD1 (6 bases). CDR3 length: 15 residues. CDR1 is MNHEY, CDR2 SVGAGI, per germline. The V end lost 0 bases, the J end lost 4 bases, and 12 bases lay between the germline ends. The CDR3 reads CASSYSSQGSTEAFF. The CDR3 region has the DNA TGTGCCAGCAGTTACTCGTCCCAGGGGAGCACTGAAGCTTTCTTT.

The chain uses TRBV12-5 and TRBJ2-7; D may be TRBD2 (6 bases). The germline CDR1 and CDR2 sequences are LGHNT and FRNRAP. V lost 8 bases and J lost 4, with 15 bases in between. The length of the CDR3 is 13 residues. The CDR3 reads CASRGWFGYEQYF. In nucleotides, the CDR3 is TGTGCTAGTCGGGGGTGGTTCGGGTACGAGCAGTACTTC.

The V call is TRBV5-4, the J call TRBJ2-7, with D tentatively TRBD1 (5 bases). Germline V CDR1 and CDR2: SGHNT, YYREEE (reference sequence). The germline V and J ends were trimmed by 0 bases and 3 bases, with 7 bases remaining between them. The CDR3 extends over 13 amino acids. As DNA, the CDR3 is TGTGCCAGCAGCTTGGCAGGGAACTACGAGCAGTACTTC. Encoded protein: CASSLAGNYEQYF.

This clone is a singleton in its sample. The CDR3 spells CASSLVPRGRRTEAFF. The CDR3 nucleotides are TGTGCCAGCAGCTTAGTCCCCAGGGGGCGCCGGACTGAAGCTTTCTTT. The genes are TRBV7-8 and TRBJ1-1, with 8 bases that match TRBD1. The CDR3 consists of 16 residues. Looked up from germline, CDR1 is SGHVS and CDR2 is FQNEAQ. Trimming cost V 1 base and J 5 bases; bases outside gene matches: 9.

A word on this clone: Mismatch with germline at one junction end may stem from a read error. The V gene is TRBV5-1, the J gene TRBJ1-2; D is unresolved. Germline CDR1 SGHRS, CDR2 YFSETQ. The CDR3 length is 13 residues. The CDR3 DNA reads TGCGCCAGCAGGTTGGCGGAGACTGATGGCTACACCTTC. Its translation is CASRLAETDGYTF.

The DNA for the CDR3 is TGTGCCAGTAGTATAGCCGCAGGGGGCCGCCCCGGGGAGCTGTTTTTT. It translates to CASSIAAGGRPGELFF. The chain has TRBV19 and TRBJ2-2; 8 nucleotides match TRBD1. V dropped 1 base and J dropped 6; count of bases not matched to a gene: 7. Germline V CDR1 and CDR2: LNHDA, SQIVND (reference sequence). This CDR3 region has 16 residues.

This clone was detected only once. The chain recombines TRBV7-2 with TRBJ2-1; no clear D. Trimming pared 5 bases from V and 4 bases from J, leaving 3 bases between. From germline, CDR1 is SGHTA and CDR2 FQGNSA. CDR3 size: 11 residues. The CDR3 protein is CASSPYNEQFF. The CDR3 bases are TGTGCCAGCAGCCCTTACAATGAGCAGTTCTTC.

This chain uses TRBV6-5 with TRBJ2-1, with 7 positions matching TRBD1. Germline CDR1 reads MNHEY; CDR2 reads SVGAGI. V lost 4 bases to trimming and J lost 0 bases; unmatched junction nucleotides: 6. This CDR3 region has 16 residues. The CDR3 region is CASSSPGTDSYNEQFF. CDR3 nucleotide sequence: TGTGCCAGCAGTTCTCCCGGGACAGACTCCTACAATGAGCAGTTCTTC.

The chain couples TRBV7-8 to TRBJ2-5; the D gene is possibly TRBD1 (6 bases). The CDR3 loop spans 15 amino acids. V was shortened by 2 bases and J by 2 bases, with 12 bases between the two germline ends. Germline assignment: CDR1 SGHVS and CDR2 FQNEAQ. The CDR3 DNA follows: TGTGCCAGCAGCTTACCGGGGACACTACAAGAGACCCAGTACTTC. It is translated as CASSLPGTLQETQYF.

The chain employs TRBV4-1 and TRBJ2-3; 10 bases agree with TRBD2. Germline V gene sequence: CDR1 MGHRA, CDR2 YSYEKL. The CDR3 is 17 amino acids. J lost 4 bases, V lost 5 bases, and 12 bases had no gene match. CDR3 in DNA: TGCGCCAGCAGCTCCAGCGGGGGGGCCTTGACGGCAGATACGCAGTATTTT. Its protein product is CASSSSGGALTADTQYF.

V and J are TRBV4-1 and TRBJ2-7; 7 bases are a match to TRBD1. In germline, CDR1 is MGHRA, CDR2 YSYEKL. With V trimmed by 1 base and J by 4 bases, 10 bases remained unmatched. The CDR3 sequence is 16 residues long. CDR3 residues: CASSQVNRQGGYEQYF. Written as DNA, the CDR3 is TGCGCCAGCAGCCAAGTTAATCGACAGGGCGGTTACGAGCAGTACTTC.

The rearrangement links TRBV4-1 to TRBJ2-7; 11 bases line up with TRBD2. The germline gives CDR1 MGHRA, CDR2 YSYEKL. V lost 4 bases and J lost 3; bases outside the gene matches: 8. CDR3 length: 16 residues. CDR3 residues: CASSRYITSGSYEQYF. In DNA form, the CDR3 reads TGCGCCAGCAGCCGGTATATAACTAGCGGGAGCTACGAGCAGTACTTC.

This sequence joins TRBV2 and TRBJ1-2; perhaps TRBD1 as D (5 bases). V lost 5 bases, J lost 8 bases, and 18 bases lay in between. Germline values: CDR1 SNHLY, CDR2 FYNNEI. The CDR3 covers 14 residues. The CDR3 loop is CASSRTQNKLGYTF. Here the CDR3 DNA reads TGTGCCAGCAGTAGGACACAGAACAAACTCGGCTACACCTTC.

This chain links TRBV30 with TRBJ2-5; 15 bases fit TRBD2. Matching the DNA end better, TRBJ2-7 makes the J call doubtful. The CDR3 covers 14 residues. Germline V gene lookup returns CDR1 GTSNPN and CDR2 SVGIG (reference sequence). The CDR3 sequence: CAWGTSGGTYEQYF. Written as DNA, the CDR3 is TGTGCCTGGGGGACTAGCGGGGGGACCTACGAGCAGTACTTC.

The V gene is TRBV6-1, the J gene TRBJ1-1, with TRBD1 as a possible D gene (6 bases). This CDR3 is 14 amino acids long. Germline CDR1 MNHNS, CDR2 SASEGT. V was trimmed by 11 bases and J by 4 bases, leaving 20 bases between them. The CDR3 DNA reads as TGTGCCGAAAACACAGGGACCGCCGGCACTGAAGCTTTCTTT. This gives the protein CAENTGTAGTEAFF.

The CDR3 region is CASSEAGGDSPLHF. Here the CDR3 DNA reads TGTGCCAGCAGTGAAGCAGGGGGCGATTCACCCCTCCACTTT. The chain links TRBV6-1 to TRBJ1-6; 7 bases align to TRBD1. Looked up from germline, CDR1 is MNHNS and CDR2 is SASEGT. The CDR3 runs to 14 residues. Trimming cost V 0 bases and J 8 bases; bases outside gene matches: 1.

This chain links TRBV30 with TRBJ2-3, with TRBD2 as a possible D gene (5 bases). V shed 7 bases and J shed 1 base, with 6 bases lying between them. The CDR3 has 11 residues. Germline loops: CDR1 GTSNPN, CDR2 SVGIG (reference sequence). The DNA of the CDR3 is TGTGCCTTCGGGGGCACAGATACGCAGTATTTT. This translates into CAFGGTDTQYF.

The V gene is TRBV7-9, the J gene TRBJ1-3; 10 bases fit TRBD1. This CDR3 contains 18 residues. With 1 base clipped from V and 2 bases from J, the junction kept 8 bases outside the gene matches. Germline CDR1 and CDR2: SEHNR and FQNEAQ (reference sequence). This CDR3 is CASSLVWDRGFPGNTIYF. The CDR3 coding sequence is TGTGCCAGCAGCTTAGTTTGGGACAGGGGATTTCCTGGAAACACCATATATTTT.

V usage is TRBV18 and J usage is TRBJ2-1; D gene unclear. The CDR3 loop spans 15 amino acids. The V gene's germline CDR1 is KGHSH and CDR2 LQKENI. Trimming left V 2 bases short and J 0 bases short, with 8 bases between. As DNA, the CDR3 is TGTGCCAGCTCACCAACGGAGAGCTCCTACAATGAGCAGTTCTTC. It specifies CASSPTESSYNEQFF.

The chain employs TRBV2 and TRBJ1-1; D call uncertain. The germline gives CDR1 SNHLY, CDR2 FYNNEI. The CDR3 is made up of 13 amino acids. The V gene lost 6 bases and the J gene lost 0 bases, with 8 bases spanning the gap. CDR3 sequence: CASRRSVNTEAFF. The CDR3 DNA sequence: TGTGCCAGCAGAAGGAGCGTGAACACTGAAGCTTTCTTT.

The chain is built from TRBV28 and TRBJ2-7; D possibly corresponds to TRBD1 (6 bases). Germline loops: CDR1 MDHEN, CDR2 SYDVKM. The CDR3 contains 12 residues. Trimming shortened V by 6 bases and J by 6 bases, and 12 bases separated the two germline ends. This CDR3 is CASRLGGREQYF. The DNA of the CDR3 is TGTGCCAGCAGGCTAGGGGGTCGCGAGCAGTACTTC. Full variable domain (outside the CDR3, taken from reference TRBV28 and TRBJ2-7): DVKVTQSSRYLVKRTGEKVFLECVQDMDHENMFWYRQDPGLGLRLIYFSYDVKMKEKGDIPEGYSVSREKKERFSLILESASTNQTSMYLCASRLGGREQYFGPGTRLTVT.